This TCR beta chain was identified in a study of CD8+CD57+ T cells in acquired aplastic anemia. Study information: Each DNA sample taken from sorted CD4+ and CD8+ cells came to roughly 3.5 ug on average.

Germline V gene data show CDR1 as SEHNR and CDR2 as FQNEAQ (reference sequence). The V end was cut by 3 bases, the J end by 5 bases, with 7 bases between. The CDR3 extends over 12 amino acids. This clonotype was counted a few times. The use of genomic DNA as template underpinned the TCR beta VDJ and CDR3 profiling. Via MiXCR, TCRdb re-called the reads, giving one row per CDR3 protein. This table holds under 75,000 distinct CDR3 sequences, 54% found once. The chain carries TRBV7-9 and TRBJ1-2; no definite D call. The sequencing sample was made of sorted CD4+, CD8+, or CD8+CD57+ T cells (not recorded which) from PBMCs. The TCR originated in a human donor in good health, serving as a control. The CDR3 nucleotides are TGTGCCAGCAGCTTGGACTTATATGGCTACACCTTC. It specifies CASSLDLYGYTF.